This is a list of T cell receptor beta chains from one sample in a study of human T cells and chemical hapten exposure. TCRdb used MiXCR to reprocess the RACE reads, holding one entry per CDR3 protein. The sample records tens of thousands of distinct CDR3 sequences, around 11% being singletons. The source material was whole blood, sampled in connection with sensitization to the hapten diphenylcyclopropenone (DPC). Source of these receptors: a woman between 40 and 50 years old with alopecia areata. Some clones in this sample may be carry-over from other donors' samples. CDR3s include the opening cysteine and the closing phenylalanine or tryptophan. The D gene is left open where the match is weak. Not all rows give a size; the values are once, few, many and, for expanded clones, a class.

>TRBJ1-1|TRBV19|many|TRBD1
CASSSRDRGPSAEAFF
TGTGCCAGTAGTTCCCGGGACAGGGGACCGAGCGCTGAAGCTTTCTTT
>TRBJ1-5|TRBV12-3/TRBV12-4|few|-
CASSFSGNSNQPQHF
TGTGCCAGCAGTTTTTCCGGGAATAGCAATCAGCCCCAGCATTTT
>TRBJ1-4|TRBV30|many|-
CAWSDPSGDEKLFF
TGTGCCTGGAGTGACCCCTCTGGGGATGAAAAACTGTTTTTT
>TRBJ2-3|TRBV29-1|many|TRBD2
CSVAGGETSTDTQYF
TGCAGCGTTGCCGGGGGGGAGACTAGCACAGATACGCAGTATTTT
>TRBJ2-7|TRBV6-2/TRBV6-3|many|-
CASSYSRQEWVEQYF
TGTGCCAGCAGTTACTCCCGACAGGAATGGGTCGAGCAGTACTTC
>TRBJ2-5|TRBV21-1|few|-
CASSIRGAGIETQYF
TGTGCCAGCAGCATTCGGGGGGCTGGGATCGAGACCCAGTACTTC
>TRBJ2-1|TRBV20-1|few|-
CSARPLRGQGSHNEQFF
TGCAGTGCTAGACCCCTTCGGGGCCAGGGGAGTCACAATGAGCAGTTCTTC
>TRBJ2-7|TRBV7-9|-|-
CASSHRQQGARGPYEQYF
TGTGCCAGCAGCCACCGTCAACAGGGCGCCAGGGGACCCTACGAGCAGTACTTC
>TRBJ2-2|TRBV18|many|-
CASSPRQANTGELFF
TGTGCCAGCTCACCGCGACAGGCGAACACCGGGGAGCTGTTTTTT
>TRBJ1-3|TRBV20-1|-|-
CSAREGSSGNTIYF
TGCAGTGCTAGAGAGGGCAGCTCTGGAAACACCATATATTTT
>TRBJ1-1|TRBV18|many|-
CASSPVLGGTEAFF
TGTGCCAGCTCACCAGTCTTAGGGGGCACTGAAGCTTTCTTT
>TRBJ1-5|TRBV18|-|-
CASSAKSNQPQHF
TGTGCCAGCTCGGCAAAGAGCAATCAGCCCCAGCATTTT
>TRBJ1-5|TRBV4-2|-|TRBD1
CASSQEQGQSNQPQHF
TGTGCCAGCAGCCAAGAGCAGGGACAGAGCAATCAGCCCCAGCATTTT
>TRBJ2-1|TRBV4-1|few|TRBD2
CASSQEDRLAGQFF
TGCGCCAGCAGCCAAGAAGATCGGTTAGCGGGCCAGTTCTTC
>TRBJ2-3|TRBV4-1|many|TRBD1
CASSQDRNTDTQYF
TGCGCCAGCAGCCAGGACAGGAACACAGATACGCAGTATTTT
>TRBJ1-1|TRBV4-3|many|-
CASSRVQGEAFF
TGCGCCAGCAGCCGGGTACAGGGTGAAGCTTTCTTT
>TRBJ1-4|TRBV29-1|-|-
CSVRGLGEEKLFF
TGCAGCGTTCGGGGCCTAGGGGAGGAAAAACTGTTTTTT
>TRBJ1-3|TRBV5-4|many|-
CASSPRPKGNTIYF
TGTGCCAGCAGCCCAAGGCCTAAGGGAAACACCATATATTTT
>TRBJ2-3|TRBV7-2|-|-
CASSLTRGATDTQYF
TGTGCCAGCAGCTTAACACGGGGGGCCACAGATACGCAGTATTTT
>TRBJ1-2|TRBV6-5|-|-
CAGSRQQLYGYTF
TGTGCCGGCAGCCGACAGCAACTCTATGGCTACACCTTC
>TRBJ1-1|TRBV19|many|-
CASMGRDGTEAFF
TGTGCCAGTATGGGAAGAGACGGGACTGAAGCTTTCTTT
>TRBJ2-7|TRBV20-1|-|-
CSARTARFSYEQYF
TGCAGTGCCAGGACAGCCCGCTTTTCCTACGAGCAGTACTTC
>TRBJ1-2|TRBV18|-|-
CASSLAGAADYGYTF
TGTGCCAGCTCCCTGGCCGGGGCCGCGGACTATGGCTACACCTTC
>TRBJ1-4|TRBV18|-|-
CASSPARQLNEKLFF
TGTGCCAGCTCACCGGCTCGACAGCTTAATGAAAAACTGTTTTTT
>TRBJ2-5|TRBV11-1|-|TRBD1
CASSVGTGQETQYF
TGTGCCAGCAGCGTCGGGACAGGACAAGAGACCCAGTACTTC
>TRBJ1-5|TRBV6-6|few|-
CASSPTSDQPQHF
TGTGCCAGCAGTCCGACTTCCGATCAGCCCCAGCATTTT
>TRBJ2-7|TRBV6-1|-|TRBD2
CASLPTSGGREQYF
TGTGCCAGTCTGCCGACTAGCGGGGGCCGGGAGCAGTACTTC
>TRBJ1-2|TRBV6-2/TRBV6-3|few|-
CASSPGSGYTF
TGTGCCAGCAGCCCCGGATCTGGCTACACCTTC
>TRBJ1-6|TRBV7-2|-|-
CASSSQGGPTGALHF
TGTGCCAGCAGCTCCCAAGGAGGGCCAACCGGGGCCCTCCACTTT
>TRBJ2-3|TRBV20-1|few|-
CSAEQGGTDTQYF
TGCAGTGCTGAACAGGGGGGGACAGATACGCAGTATTTT
>TRBJ2-7|TRBV5-4|many|TRBD1
CASGPLQGLATEQYF
TGTGCCAGCGGACCCTTACAGGGGTTGGCTACCGAGCAGTACTTC
>TRBJ1-1|TRBV30|many|-
CAWSPTRGNTEAFF
TGTGCCTGGAGTCCGACCAGGGGAAACACTGAAGCTTTCTTT
>TRBJ1-1|TRBV6-5|many|-
CASSKTSGRGSAFF
TGTGCCAGCAGTAAAACTTCTGGACGGGGGTCAGCTTTCTTT
>TRBJ1-5|TRBV27|many|TRBD1
CASSSAGGYSNQPQHF
TGTGCCAGCAGTTCGGCAGGGGGGTATAGCAATCAGCCCCAGCATTTT
>TRBJ1-1|TRBV7-2|many|-
CASSLRTADTEAFF
TGTGCCAGCAGCTTAAGGACAGCAGACACTGAAGCTTTCTTT
>TRBJ2-1|TRBV3-1|-|TRBD2
CASSFRLAGYNEQFF
TGTGCCAGCAGCTTTCGACTAGCGGGGTACAATGAGCAGTTCTTC
>TRBJ2-7|TRBV9|-|-
CASSVSTGTNYEQYF
TGTGCCAGCAGCGTAAGTACGGGCACAAACTACGAGCAGTACTTC
>TRBJ2-7|TRBV29-1|few|-
CSVEAGVSSYEQYF
TGCAGCGTTGAAGCCGGGGTGTCTTCCTACGAGCAGTACTTC
>TRBJ1-1|TRBV19|-|-
CASTRGNTEAFF
TGTGCCAGTACCCGGGGAAACACTGAAGCTTTCTTT
>TRBJ2-1|TRBV15|-|-
CATSRDVAANEQFF
TGTGCCACCAGCAGAGATGTAGCGGCCAATGAGCAGTTCTTC
>TRBJ2-3|TRBV7-9|-|TRBD1
CASSPGQGAQYF
TGTGCCAGCAGCCCTGGACAGGGGGCTCAGTATTTT
>TRBJ1-6|TRBV20-1|many|-
CSATWAVGSPLHF
TGCAGTGCTACTTGGGCCGTGGGTTCACCCCTCCACTTT
>TRBJ2-7|TRBV2|many|TRBD1
CASREGRQGAYEQYF
TGTGCCAGCAGAGAGGGGAGACAGGGGGCCTACGAGCAGTACTTC
>TRBJ2-7|TRBV5-1|many|-
CASSLVGYEQYF
TGCGCCAGCAGCTTAGTCGGATACGAGCAGTACTTC
>TRBJ2-3|TRBV6-2/TRBV6-3|-|TRBD1
CASTKRTGGTDTQYF
TGTGCCAGCACCAAACGGACAGGGGGTACAGATACGCAGTATTTT
>TRBJ1-1|TRBV2|-|-
CASSYLTNTEAFF
TGTGCCAGCAGTTACCTGACGAACACTGAAGCTTTCTTT
>TRBJ2-7|TRBV10-2|-|-
CASRGSARYEQYF
TGCGCCAGCAGAGGGTCAGCGCGCTACGAGCAGTACTTC
>TRBJ2-1|TRBV14|many|TRBD1
CASSQTGTGFSYNEQFF
TGTGCCAGCAGCCAAACCGGGACAGGGTTCTCCTACAATGAGCAGTTCTTC
>TRBJ1-2|TRBV7-2|many|TRBD1
CASSPQGYYGYTF
TGTGCCAGCAGCCCACAGGGGTACTATGGCTACACCTTC
>TRBJ1-6|TRBV6-5|many|TRBD1
CASSYGTGQTNSPLHF
TGTGCCAGCAGTTACGGCACGGGACAGACTAATTCACCCCTCCACTTT
>TRBJ2-7|TRBV20-1|many|TRBD2
CSAPSGRGYEQYF
TGCAGTGCCCCGAGCGGGAGAGGATACGAGCAGTACTTC
>TRBJ2-6|TRBV9|many|-
CASSSPIEGRISGANVLTF
TGTGCCAGCAGCTCTCCCATTGAGGGACGGATCTCTGGGGCCAACGTCCTGACTTTC
>TRBJ2-3|TRBV12-3/TRBV12-4|once|TRBD2
CASSLEAGGLGDTQYF
TGTGCCAGCAGTTTAGAAGCGGGGGGGCTGGGAGATACGCAGTATTTT